Listed below are T cell receptor beta chains from one sample, sequenced in a study of T cell responses to AZD1222 COVID-19 vaccine. The repertoire was sequenced with immunoSEQ multiplex PCR; TCRdb's copy has only in-frame clones and lacks some. Here the sample spans some 150,000 clones, 90% to 95% being singletons. The sample was peripheral blood, taken on day 0 of MenACWY control vaccination. The receptor set was obtained from an adult in good health. CDR3s include the opening cysteine and the closing phenylalanine or tryptophan.

>TRBV27|TRBJ1-5
CASSQGVGSNQPQHF
>TRBV9|TRBJ1-4
CASSPGPANEKLFF
>TRBV27|TRBJ2-2
CASSFGLAGAGELFF
>TRBV5-1|TRBJ2-5
CASSLVPETQYF
>TRBV10-3|TRBJ1-5
CAVGQDNQPQHF
>TRBV19|TRBJ2-2
CASDSLGRGRTGELFF
>TRBV6-6|TRBJ2-7
CATGSVSGTQYEQYF
>TRBV6-5|TRBJ2-7
CASSYMRGASYEQYF
>TRBV5-6|TRBJ2-1
CASSPSRGLAAYNEQFF
>TRBV18|TRBJ1-1
CASSPTTGVAGEAFF
>TRBV19|TRBJ1-1
CASSIREGKAFF
>TRBV3-1/TRBV3-2|TRBJ1-1
CASSPWGRWNTEAFF
>TRBV6-1|TRBJ1-5
CASSEGTGGEPQHF
>TRBV19|TRBJ1-5
CASRDDRDYSNQPQHF
>TRBV3-1/TRBV3-2|TRBJ2-1
CASSQLDNEQFF
>TRBV4-1|TRBJ1-5
CASSPDGGQPQHF
>TRBV7-2|TRBJ1-6
CASSLLGQGAISSPLHF
>TRBV4-2|TRBJ1-4
CASSVSYRGEKLFF
>TRBV27|TRBJ1-4
CASSPTGGREKLFF
>TRBV5-1|TRBJ2-5
CASSLQGSEETQYF
>TRBV4-2|TRBJ1-2
CASGTDRGRYGYTF
>TRBV9|TRBJ2-2
CASSVSTGELFF
>TRBV14|TRBJ2-5
CASSQGTGRSQYF
>TRBV10-3|TRBJ1-6
CAISEGGKTGNSPLHF
>TRBV28|TRBJ2-2
CASRPGQGIQYGELFF
>TRBV6-4|TRBJ2-3
CASSDSPFDTQYF
>TRBV10-3|TRBJ1-2
CAISESSEGYTF
>TRBV27|TRBJ1-1
CASRPRGPPEAFF
>TRBV6-2/TRBV6-3|TRBJ1-6
CASSYSSVAAGFLHF
>TRBV4-3|TRBJ2-6
CASSPLAGGGSGANVLTF
>TRBV28|TRBJ1-2
CASGQTNYGYTF
>TRBV2|TRBJ2-3
CASRPGPQDTQYF
>TRBV2|TRBJ2-1
CATLGGGSRSYNEQFF
>TRBV28|TRBJ2-7
CASETGRSYEQYF
>TRBV6-5|TRBJ1-1
CASSTIQALNTEAFF
>TRBV9|TRBJ1-3
CASSGDSSGNTIYF
>TRBV29-1|TRBJ1-4
CSVGEGKGKLFF
>TRBV11-1|TRBJ1-6
CASSRTGNNSPLHF
>TRBV7-9|TRBJ1-2
CASSPTGGLYGYTF
>TRBV19|TRBJ1-5
CASTDRGRGNQPQHF
>TRBV5-6|TRBJ1-1
CASSLPTGMNTEAFF
>TRBV10-1|TRBJ1-1
CASSHSGVTEAFF
>TRBV18|TRBJ1-5
CASSLPGQGNQPQHF
>TRBV11-2|TRBJ1-2
CASSSIRRWGDGYTF
>TRBV7-2|TRBJ1-5
CASSTQGANSNQPQHF
>TRBV5-6|TRBJ1-6
CASSLDRGFSDSPLHF
>TRBV10-2|TRBJ1-2
CASSFGQGGYGYTF
>TRBV27|TRBJ2-1
CASSGPGTSGGAVGNEQFF
>TRBV10-3|TRBJ1-4
CAIRAGGDEKLFF